This passage covers 14 T cell receptor beta chains from one sample sequenced in a study of GPR56 and killer-like receptors on CD4 memory cells. Using the reads, TCRdb records one entry per CDR3 protein without DNA. The sample table sets out approximately 2,800 distinct CDR3 sequences. FACS enrichment separated five CD4+ populations based on killer cell lectin-like receptor and GPR56 expression. Sequencing was carried out using memory CD4+ T cells from blood. Receptors originate from a human donor in good health.

This sequence joins TRBV25-1 and TRBJ1-2. There are 12 residues in the CDR3. Germline V gene sequence: CDR1 MGHDK, CDR2 SYGVNS. CDR3 sequence reads: CASSAQLYGYTF.

This clonotype is called medium-sized based on its frequency. The chain links TRBV7-9 to TRBJ2-1; the D call from TCRdb, TRBD1, cannot be confirmed without DNA. The germline V gene has CDR1 SEHNR and CDR2 FQNEAQ (reference sequence). This CDR3 comprises 17 residues. The chain's CDR3 is CASSTGQVMVSYNEQFF.

V is TRBV18 and J is TRBJ1-4. The CDR3 contains 13 residues. Germline CDR1 and CDR2: KGHSH and LQKENI. The CDR3 loop reads CASSPPASEKLFF.

V usage is TRBV2 and J usage is TRBJ1-1. CDR3 length: 14 amino acids. Germline values: CDR1 SNHLY, CDR2 FYNNEI. The CDR3 reads CASSERRGRTEAFF.

The rearrangement joins TRBV15 to TRBJ1-4; absent DNA, TCRdb's TRBD1 call cannot be checked. The CDR3 contains 15 residues. From germline, CDR1 is LNHNV and CDR2 YYDKDF (reference sequence). CDR3 residues: CATSRESRDVEKLFF. The variable domain in full, completed from reference TRBV15 and TRBJ1-4, reads DAMVIQNPRYQVTQFGKPVTLSCSQTLNHNVMYWYQQKSSQAPKLLFHYYDKDFNNEADTPDNFQSRRPNTSFCFLDIRSPGLGDTAMYLCATSRESRDVEKLFFGSGTQLSVL.

V and J are TRBV12-3 or TRBV12-4 and TRBJ2-5; TCRdb lists TRBD1, though no DNA is available to test this call. The length of the CDR3 is 12 residues. CDR3 in amino acids: CASSFRGETQYF.

The V and J genes are TRBV11-2 and TRBJ2-1; TCRdb proposes TRBD1, but this gene call is untestable without DNA. This CDR3 spans 14 amino acids. Germline V lookup: CDR1 SGHAT, CDR2 FQNNGV. CDR3 protein: CASSLIPGRDEQFF.

V and J are TRBV20-1 and TRBJ1-5; TCRdb indicates TRBD1, and absent DNA this call remains unverified. The CDR3 extends over 16 amino acids. The germline V gene has CDR1 DFQATT and CDR2 SNEGSKA (reference sequence). CDR3 region: CSASSAGGFSNQPQHF.

V and J are TRBV7-2 and TRBJ2-3; absent DNA, TCRdb's TRBD2 call cannot be checked. The CDR3 runs 15 residues. In germline, CDR1 is SGHTA, CDR2 FQGNSA. CDR3 sequence: CASSRGTSGVDTQYF.

Considering frequency, this clonotype is medium-sized. The chain links TRBV5-6 to TRBJ1-4; TCRdb lists TRBD1, though no DNA is available to test this call. There are 16 residues in the CDR3. CDR1 and CDR2 (germline): SGHDT, YYEEEE. The CDR3 reads CASSLAWGRKNEKLFF.

By frequency, this clonotype is medium-sized. This chain links TRBV18 with TRBJ2-3; TCRdb's D gene call, TRBD1, goes unchecked for lack of DNA. Germline CDR1 KGHSH, CDR2 LQKENI. This CDR3 spans 16 amino acids. The CDR3 sequence: CASSPRGQASTDTQYF.

The chain couples TRBV20-1 to TRBJ2-1; TCRdb returns TRBD2, unconfirmable since there is no DNA. The CDR3 is 18 residues long. CDR1 and CDR2 from the germline V gene are DFQATT and SNEGSKA (reference sequence). CDR3: CSARSTNGLAARSNEQFF.

This clonotype counts as large by frequency. This rearrangement joins TRBV6-5 to TRBJ1-6; TCRdb's assignment of TRBD1 cannot be checked, as there is no DNA. This CDR3 is 16 amino acids long. Germline CDR1 is MNHEY and CDR2 is SVGAGI. This CDR3 is CASRDRASSYNSPLHF.

According to its frequency, this clonotype is medium-sized. V is TRBV7-9 and J is TRBJ1-1; no DNA is available, so the TRBD1 call from TCRdb remains unchecked. The CDR3 totals 14 residues. Germline CDR1 is SEHNR and CDR2 is FQNEAQ (reference sequence). This chain's CDR3 is CASSSGQVPREAFF.